A selection of T cell receptor beta chains follows, all from one sample in a study of shared clonotypes between healthy human individuals. This table comes from immunoSEQ multiplex PCR, and its TCRdb copy is limited to in-frame clones, with some not included. This table has about 2.4 million clones, more than 85% appearing once. Sequencing was done on a sample of naive CD4+ T cells from PBMCs. These receptors were collected from a man aged 18 to 30 in good health. Some clones in this sample may be carry-over from other donors' samples. CDR3s include the opening cysteine and the closing phenylalanine or tryptophan. Fields, in order: J gene, V gene, CDR3 protein.

TRBJ1-4 TRBV4-3 CASSQDRRATNEKLFF
TRBJ2-3 TRBV11-2 CASSLDKGITMPDTQYF
TRBJ1-2 TRBV19 CASSPDGQGNYGYTF
TRBJ1-1 TRBV15 CATSRGRGTMNTEAFF
TRBJ1-2 TRBV5-1 CASSLGQVGYGYTF
TRBJ2-3 TRBV2 CASSEGRASGTDTQYF
TRBJ2-3 TRBV2 CACFGTVRSDTQYF
TRBJ2-2 TRBV30 CAWRNRGTGELFF
TRBJ2-7 TRBV6-1 CASRKMTGEGYEQYF
TRBJ2-3 TRBV4-2 CASSQVVKTGGTDTQYF
TRBJ1-4 TRBV2 CASRDSGQAINEKLFF
TRBJ2-5 TRBV7-9 CASSLSGMETQYF
TRBJ2-6 TRBV5-4 CASSSQTAGANVLTF
TRBJ2-2 TRBV28 CASSYQTGELFF
TRBJ2-1 TRBV5-6 CASLTTSGTSYNEQFF
TRBJ2-5 TRBV19 CASNNRGRETQYF
TRBJ2-5 TRBV5-1 CASSSSGETQYF